Given below is one T cell receptor (beta chain) in context. This record belongs to a study of shared clonotypes between healthy human individuals. Per sorted-subset replicate PCR, input was roughly 220 ng DNA, representing 30,000 or so T cell genomes. Profiled with immunoSEQ multiplex PCR; TCRdb holds only in-frame clones, not every one. The sample lists 100,000 to 120,000 clones, around 73% occurring once. CDR3 size: 14 residues. The ends lost 3 bases at V and 7 bases at J; junction bases unmatched: 8. The germline CDR1 and CDR2 sequences are LNHDA and SQIVND (reference sequence). This rearrangement joins TRBV19 to TRBJ2-7; 8 positions agree with TRBD1. Sequencing was done on a sample of memory CD8+ T cells sorted from blood. Subset denoted: CD45RO+ cells pooled with CCR7-negative TemRA cells. This TCR derives from a woman in her twenties or thirties in good health. The chain's CDR3 is CASSMWTGSWEQYF. The CDR3 DNA sequence: TGTGCCAGTAGTATGTGGACAGGGTCCTGGGAGCAGTACTTC.